This TCR beta chain comes out of a study of T cell changes during pregnancy in multiple sclerosis. CDR3 length equals 15 residues. V was clipped by 11 bases and J by 0 bases, with 17 bases between them. Clones were read by immunoSEQ multiplex PCR, and TCRdb kept only the in-frame ones, dropping some. The data hold more than 95,000 clones, with approximately 93% observed a single time. The chain links TRBV6-7 to TRBJ1-5, with D hard to call. TRBV6-7 is sorted into the ORF group, with uncertain function. Material: peripheral blood, obtained after pregnancy. This TCR derives from a female donor with multiple sclerosis, enrolled in a pregnancy study. This chain's CDR3 is CAAEAEQDSNQPQHF. The DNA of the CDR3 is TGTGCCGCGGAGGCAGAGCAAGATAGCAATCAGCCCCAGCATTTT.